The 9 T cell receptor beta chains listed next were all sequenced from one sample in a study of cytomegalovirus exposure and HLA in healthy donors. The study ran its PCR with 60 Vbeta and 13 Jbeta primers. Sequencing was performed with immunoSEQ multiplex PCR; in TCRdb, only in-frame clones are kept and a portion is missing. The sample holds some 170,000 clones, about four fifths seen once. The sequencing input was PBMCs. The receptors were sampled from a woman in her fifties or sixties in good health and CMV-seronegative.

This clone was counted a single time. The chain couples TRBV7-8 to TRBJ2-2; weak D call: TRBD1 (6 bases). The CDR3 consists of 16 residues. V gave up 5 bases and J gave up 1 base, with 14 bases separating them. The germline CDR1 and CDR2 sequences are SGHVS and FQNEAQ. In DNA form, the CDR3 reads TGTGCCAGCAGCACTTTCCAGGGGTTGAACACCGGGGAGCTGTTTTTT. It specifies CASSTFQGLNTGELFF.

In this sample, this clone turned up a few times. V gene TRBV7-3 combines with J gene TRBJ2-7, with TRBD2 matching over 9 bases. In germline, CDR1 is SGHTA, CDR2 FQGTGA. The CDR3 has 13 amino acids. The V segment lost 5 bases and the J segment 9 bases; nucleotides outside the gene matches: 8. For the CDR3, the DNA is TGTGCCAGCAGCCCCACGGGACTAGCCGCGCAGTACTTC. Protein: CASSPTGLAAQYF. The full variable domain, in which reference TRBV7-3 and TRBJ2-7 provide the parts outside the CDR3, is GAGVSQTPSNKVTEKGKYVELRCDPISGHTALYWYRQSLGQGPEFLIYFQGTGAADDSGLPNDRFFAVRPEGSVSTLKIQRTERGDSAVYLCASSPTGLAAQYFGPGTRLTVT.

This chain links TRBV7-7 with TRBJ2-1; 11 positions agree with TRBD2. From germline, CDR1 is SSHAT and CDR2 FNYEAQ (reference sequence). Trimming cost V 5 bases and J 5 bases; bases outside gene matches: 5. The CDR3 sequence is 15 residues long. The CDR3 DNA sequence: TGTGCCAGCAGCCCTGGACTAGCGGGTAACAATGAGCAGTTCTTC. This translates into CASSPGLAGNNEQFF.

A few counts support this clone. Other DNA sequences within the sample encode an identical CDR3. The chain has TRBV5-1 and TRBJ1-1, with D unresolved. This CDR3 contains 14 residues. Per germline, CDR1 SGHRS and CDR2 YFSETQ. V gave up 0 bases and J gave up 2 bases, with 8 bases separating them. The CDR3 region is CASSLGGQNTEAFF. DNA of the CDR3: TGCGCCAGCAGCTTGGGAGGGCAAAACACTGAAGCTTTCTTT.

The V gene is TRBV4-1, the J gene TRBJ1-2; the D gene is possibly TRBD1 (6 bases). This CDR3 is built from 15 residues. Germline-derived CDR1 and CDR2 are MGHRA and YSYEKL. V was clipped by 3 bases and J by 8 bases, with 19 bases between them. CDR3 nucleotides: TGCGCCAGCAGCCACGAACCCGAAACAGGGCGCGGCTACACCTTC. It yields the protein CASSHEPETGRGYTF.

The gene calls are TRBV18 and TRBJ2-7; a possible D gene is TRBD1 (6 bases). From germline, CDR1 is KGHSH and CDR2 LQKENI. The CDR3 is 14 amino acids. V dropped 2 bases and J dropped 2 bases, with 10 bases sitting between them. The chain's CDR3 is CASSPETGTYEQYF. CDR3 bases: TGTGCCAGCTCACCAGAGACAGGAACCTACGAGCAGTACTTC.

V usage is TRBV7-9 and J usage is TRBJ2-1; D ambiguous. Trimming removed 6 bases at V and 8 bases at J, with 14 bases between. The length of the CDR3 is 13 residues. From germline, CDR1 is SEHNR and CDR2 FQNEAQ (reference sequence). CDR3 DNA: TGTGCCAGCAGTCTATCTCCCTTGGATGAGCAGTTCTTC. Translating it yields CASSLSPLDEQFF. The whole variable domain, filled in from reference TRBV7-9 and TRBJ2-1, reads DTGVSQNPRHKITKRGQNVTFRCDPISEHNRLYWYRQTLGQGPEFLTYFQNEAQLEKSRLLSDRFSAERPKGSFSTLEIQRTEQGDSAMYLCASSLSPLDEQFFGPGTRLTVL.

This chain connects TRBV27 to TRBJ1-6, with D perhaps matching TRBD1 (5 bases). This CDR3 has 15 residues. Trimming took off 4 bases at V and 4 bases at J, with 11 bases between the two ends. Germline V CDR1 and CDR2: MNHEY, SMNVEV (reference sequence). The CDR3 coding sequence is TGTGCCAGCAGTTCCATGGGGCTTTATAATTCACCCCTCCACTTT. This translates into CASSSMGLYNSPLHF.

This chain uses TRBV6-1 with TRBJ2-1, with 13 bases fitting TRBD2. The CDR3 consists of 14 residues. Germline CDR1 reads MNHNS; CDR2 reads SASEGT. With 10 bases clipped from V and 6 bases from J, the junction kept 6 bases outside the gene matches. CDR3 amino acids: CATATSGRTNEQFF. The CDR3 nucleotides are TGTGCCACCGCGACTAGCGGGAGGACCAATGAGCAGTTCTTC.